These 18 T cell receptor beta chains originate from one sample sequenced in a study of neurological immune-mediated disorders. TCRdb re-derived calls from the 5' RACE reads in MiXCR, one entry per CDR3 protein. The repertoire holds roughly 75,000 distinct CDR3 sequences, with approximately 2.4% as singletons. The sample taken for sequencing was PBMCs. The origin of the receptors is a woman in her twenties or thirties with multiple sclerosis.

This clonotype came up many times. The CDR3 loop is CASSQDSNRGLVAYEQYF. CDR3 in DNA: TGCGCCAGCAGCCAAGATAGTAACAGGGGGCTTGTCGCCTACGAGCAGTACTTC. V and J are TRBV4-3 and TRBJ2-7; 9 bases align to TRBD1. The CDR3 runs to 18 residues. Losses at the gene ends were 0 bases for V and 2 bases for J; bases not matched to a gene: 11. From germline, CDR1 is LGHNA and CDR2 YSLEER.

This clonotype has at least ten counts. The rearrangement links TRBV5-6 to TRBJ2-7; weak D call: TRBD2 (7 bases). This CDR3 comprises 13 residues. Trimming took 4 bases from V and 12 from J, leaving 20 bases between them. In germline, CDR1 is SGHDT, CDR2 YYEEEE. In DNA form, the CDR3 reads TGTGCCAGCAGCATCGGGGGCAGGCAGCGGGGGTACTTC. Translated: CASSIGGRQRGYF.

This clonotype was seen at least ten times. This chain links TRBV12-3 or TRBV12-4 with TRBJ2-7; 8 bases line up with TRBD2. J gave up 3 bases and V 4 bases, and 14 bases lay outside the gene matches. The CDR3 has 17 amino acids. Written as DNA, the CDR3 is TGTGCCAGCAGTTATACTGCGGGAGGCAAAACGCTCTACGAGCAGTACTTC. This encodes CASSYTAGGKTLYEQYF.

This clonotype was counted many times. CDR3 sequence (DNA): TGCAGTGCTACCGAGGCCCCAACTAATGAAAAACTGTTTTTT. Translated: CSATEAPTNEKLFF. The chain is built from TRBV20-1 and TRBJ1-4; D is uncertain. Trimming pared 4 bases from V and 0 bases from J, leaving 9 bases between. Germline CDR1 and CDR2: DFQATT and SNEGSKA (reference sequence). The CDR3 covers 14 residues.

This clonotype was counted at least ten times. The chain combines TRBV5-5 with TRBJ1-1; no clear D. This CDR3 region has 14 residues. V dropped 0 bases and J dropped 4 bases, with 10 bases sitting between them. CDR1 is SGHKS and CDR2 is YYEKEE in the germline V gene (reference sequence). CDR3 protein: CASSLVGRSTEAFF. The CDR3 DNA reads TGTGCCAGCAGCTTGGTGGGGAGAAGCACTGAAGCTTTCTTT.

This clonotype has a count of ten or more. This sequence joins TRBV5-1 and TRBJ1-3; no definite D call. V lost 0 bases to trimming and J lost 2 bases, with 12 bases between them. CDR3 length: 16 residues. CDR1 is SGHRS and CDR2 is YFSETQ in the germline V gene. The CDR3 bases are TGCGCCAGCAGCTTGGATAACGGGAGGGCTGGAAACACCATATATTTT. Its protein is CASSLDNGRAGNTIYF.

This clonotype was observed many times. V is TRBV20-1 and J is TRBJ1-3; D gene uncertain. Looked up from germline, CDR1 is DFQATT and CDR2 is SNEGSKA (reference sequence). The CDR3 length is 13 residues. V shed 3 bases and J shed 2 bases, with 8 bases lying between them. CDR3 residues: CSASPDTGNTIYF. CDR3 bases: TGCAGTGCTAGTCCGGATACTGGAAACACCATATATTTT.

This clonotype has ten or more counts. The CDR3: CASSLGAQGPQETQYF. For the CDR3, the DNA is TGTGCCAGCAGCTTAGGGGCACAGGGCCCGCAAGAGACCCAGTACTTC. This chain links TRBV7-2 with TRBJ2-5; D might be TRBD1 (6 bases). V lost 1 base, J lost 2 bases, and 14 bases lay in between. The CDR3 is made up of 16 amino acids. Germline V gene lookup returns CDR1 SGHTA and CDR2 FQGNSA.

This clonotype has ten or more counts. This sequence joins TRBV7-9 and TRBJ2-1, with D uncertain. V was trimmed by 7 bases and J by 9 bases, leaving 10 bases between them. Per the germline V gene, CDR1 is SEHNR and CDR2 is FQNEAQ (reference sequence). The CDR3 is 11 amino acids. CDR3 residues: CASNTKAEQFF. CDR3 coding DNA: TGTGCCAGCAATACTAAGGCTGAGCAGTTCTTC.

This clonotype was seen repeatedly, ten times or more. The chain couples TRBV20-1 to TRBJ2-1; 14 bases are a match to TRBD2. This CDR3 is built from 17 residues. The germline gives CDR1 DFQATT, CDR2 SNEGSKA (reference sequence). The trim removed 3 bases at V and 8 bases at J, leaving 12 bases unmatched. CDR3: CSASKSMGLAGVYEQFF. In nucleotides, the CDR3 is TGCAGTGCTAGCAAGTCTATGGGACTAGCGGGAGTCTATGAGCAGTTCTTC.

This clonotype was detected a few times. CDR3 sequence reads: CASSPGTSGPPGNIQYF. The CDR3 DNA follows: TGTGCCAGCAGCCCCGGGACTAGCGGGCCACCCGGGAACATTCAGTACTTC. This chain links TRBV7-2 with TRBJ2-4, with 12 bases lining up with TRBD2. V trimming: 5 bases; J trimming: 7 bases; junction bases outside the gene matches: 12. The CDR3 contains 17 residues. Germline V gives CDR1 SGHTA, CDR2 FQGNSA.

This clonotype was seen only a few times. A read error may explain this, as a much larger clone is one base away. This chain uses TRBV9 with TRBJ1-2; TRBD1 matches 7 bases. There are 12 residues in the CDR3. Germline CDR1 is SGDLS and CDR2 is YYNGEE. This CDR3 reads CDSSTNRGGYTF. The CDR3 DNA sequence: TGTGACAGCAGCACCAACAGGGGAGGCTACACCTTC. Full variable domain (rest looked up from reference TRBV9 and TRBJ1-2): DSGVTQTPKHLITATGQRVTLRCSPRSGDLSVYWYQQSLDQGLQFLIQYYNGEERAKGNILERFSAQQFPDLHSELNLSSLELGDSALYFCDSSTNRGGYTFGSGTRLTVV.

The sample holds many counts of this clonotype. This sequence joins TRBV5-1 and TRBJ2-1; weak D call: TRBD2 (5 bases). The CDR3 loop spans 12 amino acids. Per germline, CDR1 SGHRS and CDR2 YFSETQ. V lost 3 bases and J lost 6, with 7 bases in between. The CDR3 spells CASSYSGNEQFF. The CDR3, as DNA: TGCGCCAGCAGCTACAGCGGCAATGAGCAGTTCTTC.

This clonotype was detected ten times or more. This chain uses TRBV14 with TRBJ2-1; D might be TRBD1 or TRBD2, each matching 5 bases. This CDR3 is 15 amino acids long. Trimming shortened V by 6 bases and J by 2 bases, and 14 bases separated the two germline ends. Germline V gene sequence: CDR1 SGHDN, CDR2 FVKESK. CDR3 protein: CASRHQGTPYNEQFF. The CDR3 bases are TGTGCCAGCAGACATCAAGGGACCCCCTACAATGAGCAGTTCTTC.

This clonotype has ten or more counts. This chain joins TRBV5-1 and TRBJ2-5; 7 nucleotides match TRBD2. The V gene's germline CDR1 is SGHRS and CDR2 YFSETQ. This CDR3 is built from 17 residues. Trimming cost V 4 bases and J 2 bases; bases outside gene matches: 14. CDR3 loop: CASSTGYVGLQQETQYF. CDR3 in DNA: TGCGCCAGCAGCACGGGGTATGTGGGACTACAGCAAGAGACCCAGTACTTC.

This clonotype was detected many times. The genes are TRBV7-9 and TRBJ2-1; D tentatively fits TRBD1 or TRBD2 (5 bases each). Germline lookup yields CDR1 SEHNR and CDR2 FQNEAQ (reference sequence). The CDR3 is 15 amino acids. Trimming took 0 bases from V and 5 from J, leaving 11 bases between them. The CDR3 region has the DNA TGTGCCAGCAGCTTAGCCCCGATGGGACACAATGAGCAGTTCTTC. It translates to CASSLAPMGHNEQFF.

This clonotype was detected ten times or more. The genes are TRBV5-1 and TRBJ2-2, with 7 bases fitting TRBD1. V shed 4 bases and J 3 bases; nucleotides not matched to a gene: 3. The CDR3 length is 14 residues. The germline CDR1 and CDR2 sequences are SGHRS and YFSETQ. This CDR3 reads CASSPTGDTGELFF. The DNA of the CDR3 is TGCGCCAGCAGCCCTACAGGGGACACCGGGGAGCTGTTTTTT. The full variable domain, its missing parts supplied by reference TRBV5-1 and TRBJ2-2, is KAGVTQTPRYLIKTRGQQVTLSCSPISGHRSVSWYQQTPGQGLQFLFEYFSETQRNKGNFPGRFSGRQFSNSRSEMNVSTLELGDSALYLCASSPTGDTGELFFGEGSRLTVL.

This clonotype was picked up a small number of times. A much larger clone is a single base away; this may be a read error. This chain connects TRBV20-1 to TRBJ1-2; 9 nucleotides match TRBD1. V lost 5 bases to trimming and J lost 4 bases; unmatched junction nucleotides: 8. Germline V gene sequence: CDR1 DFQATT, CDR2 SNEGSKA (reference sequence). CDR3 length: 14 residues. The CDR3 loop is CSAPNGTGTYGYTF. Here the CDR3 DNA reads TGCAGTGCTCCGAACGGGACAGGGACCTATGGCTACACCTTC.